The 14 T cell receptor beta chains below all came from one sample that was sequenced in a study of monozygotic twins with inflammatory bowel disease. TCRdb reprocessed the 5' RACE reads and keeps a single row for each CDR3 protein, giving no DNA. The sample has around 150,000 distinct CDR3 sequences. The sequenced sample was blood. These receptors were taken from a human donor with ulcerative colitis or Crohn's disease, or a healthy co-twin of an affected twin (not recorded which).

The chain carries TRBV5-1 and TRBJ2-3; the TCRdb D gene call, TRBD2, has no DNA to confirm it. CDR1 is SGHRS, CDR2 YFSETQ, per germline. This CDR3 has 14 residues. The CDR3 is CASSFSGNADTQYF. The variable domain in full, with the rest retrieved from reference TRBV5-1 and TRBJ2-3, is KAGVTQTPRYLIKTRGQQVTLSCSPISGHRSVSWYQQTPGQGLQFLFEYFSETQRNKGNFPGRFSGRQFSNSRSEMNVSTLELGDSALYLCASSFSGNADTQYFGPGTRLTVL.

This rearrangement joins TRBV4-2 to TRBJ2-1; TCRdb's D call, TRBD2, is unchecked because there is no DNA. The CDR3 is 16 amino acids. Germline CDR1 is LGHNA and CDR2 is YNFKEQ. The CDR3 reads CASSQGSSGAYNEQFF.

The rearrangement uses TRBV20-1 and TRBJ2-4; TCRdb gives TRBD1 as the D gene, but with no DNA this cannot be confirmed. The V gene's germline CDR1 is DFQATT and CDR2 SNEGSKA (reference sequence). The CDR3 runs 15 residues. CDR3 protein: CSSPLGGSAKNMQYF.

The CDR3 reads CASSLAFGGEQYF. The chain links TRBV5-4 to TRBJ2-7. The germline V gene has CDR1 SGHNT and CDR2 YYREEE (reference sequence). The length of the CDR3 is 13 residues.

The chain is built from TRBV30 and TRBJ2-5; TCRdb lists TRBD1, though no DNA is available to test this call. Germline values: CDR1 GTSNPN, CDR2 SVGIG (reference sequence). This CDR3 has 15 amino acids. The CDR3 here is CAWSVAGGGQETQYF. Based on the CDR3 plus reference TRBV30 and TRBJ2-5, the full variable domain is SQTIHQWPATLVQPVGSPLSLECTVEGTSNPNLYWYRQAAGRGLQLLFYSVGIGQISSEVPQNLSASRPQDRQFILSSKKLLLSDSGFYLCAWSVAGGGQETQYFGPGTRLLVL.

The chain's CDR3 is CASSPGTSGIPSAYEQYF. The rearrangement links TRBV27 to TRBJ2-7; TCRdb calls TRBD2, which cannot be checked without DNA. Germline-derived CDR1 and CDR2 are MNHEY and SMNVEV (reference sequence). The CDR3 runs 18 residues.

V usage is TRBV5-1 and J usage is TRBJ2-1; TCRdb outputs TRBD1, but without DNA this stays unchecked. Germline CDR1 is SGHRS and CDR2 is YFSETQ. CDR3 size: 11 residues. CDR3 sequence reads: CASRDGTTQFF.

The rearrangement uses TRBV10-3 and TRBJ2-3; TCRdb selects TRBD2, and the lack of DNA leaves this call unchecked. The V gene's germline CDR1 is ENHRY and CDR2 SYGVKD. This CDR3 is 15 amino acids long. This CDR3 reads CAISGLAGGTDTQYF.

V is TRBV7-2 and J is TRBJ2-1; TCRdb's D call, TRBD2, is unchecked because there is no DNA. Germline values: CDR1 SGHTA, CDR2 FQGNSA. This CDR3 is 17 amino acids long. The CDR3 loop is CASSSRSGLSSYNEQFF. Full variable domain (missing parts from reference TRBV7-2 and TRBJ2-1): GAGVSQSPSNKVTEKGKDVELRCDPISGHTALYWYRQSLGQGLEFLIYFQGNSAPDKSGLPSDRFSAERTGGSVSTLTIQRTQQEDSAVYLCASSSRSGLSSYNEQFFGPGTRLTVL.

This chain uses TRBV12-3 or TRBV12-4 with TRBJ1-1. This CDR3 is 13 amino acids long. The CDR3 protein is CASRITTNTEAFF.

This rearrangement joins TRBV20-1 to TRBJ1-2; as DNA is missing, the TRBD1 call by TCRdb cannot be tested. Germline V gene sequence: CDR1 DFQATT, CDR2 SNEGSKA (reference sequence). The CDR3 has 14 residues. CDR3 amino acids: CSAPRDSARYGYTF.

J is TRBJ1-2 and V is TRBV12-3 or TRBV12-4; TCRdb returns TRBD1, unconfirmable since there is no DNA. CDR3 length: 16 residues. CDR3 in amino acids: CASSQRFRVLMGGYTF.

The V call is TRBV20-1, the J call TRBJ2-3; TCRdb proposes TRBD2, but this gene call is untestable without DNA. The CDR3 contains 18 residues. The germline V gene has CDR1 DFQATT and CDR2 SNEGSKA (reference sequence). CDR3: CSARALRSSGRLTDTQYF.

This chain links TRBV28 with TRBJ2-7; TCRdb indicates TRBD1, and absent DNA this call remains unverified. Germline V gives CDR1 MDHEN, CDR2 SYDVKM. The CDR3 is 12 amino acids. CDR3 residues: CASSRQAYEQYF.